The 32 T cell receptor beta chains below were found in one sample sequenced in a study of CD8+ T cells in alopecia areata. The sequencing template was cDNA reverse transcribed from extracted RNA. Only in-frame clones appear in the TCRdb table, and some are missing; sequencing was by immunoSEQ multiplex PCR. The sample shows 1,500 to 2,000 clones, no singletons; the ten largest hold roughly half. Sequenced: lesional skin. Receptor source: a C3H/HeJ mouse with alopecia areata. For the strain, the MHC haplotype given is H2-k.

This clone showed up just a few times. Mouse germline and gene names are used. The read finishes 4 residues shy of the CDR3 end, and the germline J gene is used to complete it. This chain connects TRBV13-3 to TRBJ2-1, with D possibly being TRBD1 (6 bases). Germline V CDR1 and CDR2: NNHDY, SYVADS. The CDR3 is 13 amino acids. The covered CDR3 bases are TGTGCCAGCAGCCCCCCGGGACAAGCT. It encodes CASSPPGQA. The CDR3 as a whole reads CASSPPGQAEQFF.

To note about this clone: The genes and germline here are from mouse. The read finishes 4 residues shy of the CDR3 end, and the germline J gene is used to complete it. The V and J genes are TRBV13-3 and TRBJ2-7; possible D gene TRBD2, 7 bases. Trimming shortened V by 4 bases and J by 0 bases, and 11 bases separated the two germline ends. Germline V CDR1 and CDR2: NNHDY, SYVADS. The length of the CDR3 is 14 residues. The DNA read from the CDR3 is TGTGCCAGCAGTATAGGGGGGCGCTCCTAT. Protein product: CASSIGGRSY. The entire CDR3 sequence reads CASSIGGRSYEQYF.

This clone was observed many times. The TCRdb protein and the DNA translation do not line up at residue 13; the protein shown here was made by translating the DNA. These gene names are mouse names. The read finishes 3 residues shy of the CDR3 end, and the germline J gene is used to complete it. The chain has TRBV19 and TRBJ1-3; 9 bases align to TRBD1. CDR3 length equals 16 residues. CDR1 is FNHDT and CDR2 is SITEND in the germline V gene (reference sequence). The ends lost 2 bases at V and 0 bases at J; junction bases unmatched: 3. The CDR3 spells CASSIRDRVSGNTLYF. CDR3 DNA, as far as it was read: TGTGCCAGCAGTATCAGGGACAGGGTTTCTGGAAATACG.

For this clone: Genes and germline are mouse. The CDR3 bases that were read are TGTGCCAGCGGGGGATCTGGGGGGAGTCAAAAC. Protein: CASGGSGGSQN. In full, the CDR3 reads CASGGSGGSQNTLYF. V gene TRBV13-2 combines with J gene TRBJ2-4; 8 nucleotides align to TRBD2. The CDR3 goes on 4 residues after the read ends, and that part is filled in from the germline J gene. This CDR3 region has 15 residues. V shed 5 bases, J shed 0 bases, and the junction held 5 bases outside the gene matches. Looked up from germline, CDR1 is NNHNN and CDR2 is SYGAGS (reference sequence).

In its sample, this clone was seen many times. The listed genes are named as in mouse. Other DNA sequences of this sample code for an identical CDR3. CDR3: CASSDRAYEQYF. The DNA read from the CDR3 is TGTGCCAGCAGTGACAGGGCTTAT. The chain joins TRBV13-3 to TRBJ2-7, with D possibly being TRBD1 (5 bases). Read coverage stops 4 residues before the CDR3 terminus; the germline J gene supplies the remainder. Looked up from germline, CDR1 is NNHDY and CDR2 is SYVADS. CDR3 length: 12 amino acids.

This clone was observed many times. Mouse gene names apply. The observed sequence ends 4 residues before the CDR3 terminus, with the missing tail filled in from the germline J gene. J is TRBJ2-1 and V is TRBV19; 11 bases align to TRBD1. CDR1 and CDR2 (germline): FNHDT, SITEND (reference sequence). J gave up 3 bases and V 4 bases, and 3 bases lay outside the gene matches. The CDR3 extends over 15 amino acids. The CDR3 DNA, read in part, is TGTGCCAGCAGTCCCGGGACAGGGGGCTATGCT. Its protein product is CASSPGTGGYA. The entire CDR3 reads CASSPGTGGYAEQFF.

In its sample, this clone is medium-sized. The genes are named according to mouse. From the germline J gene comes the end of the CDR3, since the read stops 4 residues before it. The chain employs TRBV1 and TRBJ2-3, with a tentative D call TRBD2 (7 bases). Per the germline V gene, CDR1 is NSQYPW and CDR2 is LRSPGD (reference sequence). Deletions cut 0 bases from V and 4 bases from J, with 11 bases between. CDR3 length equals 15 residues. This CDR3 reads CTCSADKGGSETLYF. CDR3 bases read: TGCACCTGCAGTGCAGATAAGGGGGGCTCAGAA. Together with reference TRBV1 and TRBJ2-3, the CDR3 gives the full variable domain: VTLLEQNPRWRLVPRGQAVNLRCILKNSQYPWMSWYQQDLQKQLQWLFTLRSPGDKEVKSLPGADYLATRVTDTELRLQVANMSQGRTLYCTCSADKGGSETLYFGSGTRLTVL.

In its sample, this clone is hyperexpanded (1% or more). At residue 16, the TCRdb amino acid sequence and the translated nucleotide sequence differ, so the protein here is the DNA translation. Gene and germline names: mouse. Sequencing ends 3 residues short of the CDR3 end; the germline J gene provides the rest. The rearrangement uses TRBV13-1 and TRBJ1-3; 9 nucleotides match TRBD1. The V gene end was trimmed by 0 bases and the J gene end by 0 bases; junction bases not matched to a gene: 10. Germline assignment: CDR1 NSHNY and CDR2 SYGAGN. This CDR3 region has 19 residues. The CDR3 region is CASSDGHRGRRDSGNTLYF. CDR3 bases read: TGTGCCAGCAGTGATGGTCACAGGGGGCGTAGGGATTCTGGAAATACG.

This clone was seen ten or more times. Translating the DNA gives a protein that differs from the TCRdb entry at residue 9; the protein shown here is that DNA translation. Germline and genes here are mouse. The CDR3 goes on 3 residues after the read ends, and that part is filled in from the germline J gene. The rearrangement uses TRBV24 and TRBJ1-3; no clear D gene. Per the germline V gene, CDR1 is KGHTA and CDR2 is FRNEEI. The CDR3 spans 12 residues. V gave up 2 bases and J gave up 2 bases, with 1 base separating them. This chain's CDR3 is CASSLAGNTLYF. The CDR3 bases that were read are TGTGCCAGCAGTCTGGCTGGAAATACG.

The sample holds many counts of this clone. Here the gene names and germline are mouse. CDR3 in amino acids: CASSTRGLDTQYF. The DNA read from the CDR3 is TGTGCCAGCAGTACCAGGGGGCTAGAC. The chain recombines TRBV19 with TRBJ2-5, with 8 positions matching TRBD1. The sequenced fragment ends 4 residues before the CDR3 boundary, so the rest is inferred from the germline J gene. This CDR3 is 13 amino acids long. CDR1 and CDR2 from the germline V gene are FNHDT and SITEND (reference sequence).

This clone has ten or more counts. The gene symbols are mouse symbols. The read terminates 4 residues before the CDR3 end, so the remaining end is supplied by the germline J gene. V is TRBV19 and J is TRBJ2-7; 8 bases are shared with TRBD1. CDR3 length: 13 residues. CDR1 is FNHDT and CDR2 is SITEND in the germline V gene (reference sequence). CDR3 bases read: TGTGCCAGCAGTATAACCAGGGGGCAT. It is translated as CASSITRGH. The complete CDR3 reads CASSITRGHEQYF.

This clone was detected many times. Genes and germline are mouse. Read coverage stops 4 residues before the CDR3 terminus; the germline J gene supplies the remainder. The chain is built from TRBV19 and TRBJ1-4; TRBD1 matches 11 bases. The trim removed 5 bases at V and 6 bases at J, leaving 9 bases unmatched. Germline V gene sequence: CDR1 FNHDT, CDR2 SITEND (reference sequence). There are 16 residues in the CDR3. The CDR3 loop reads CASSLPGQGGDERLFF. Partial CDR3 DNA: TGTGCCAGCAGCCTCCCGGGACAGGGGGGAGACGAA. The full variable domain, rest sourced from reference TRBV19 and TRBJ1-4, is GGIITQTPKFLIGQEGQKLTLKCQQNFNHDTMYWYRQDSGKGLRLIYYSITENDLQKGDLSEGYDASREKKSSFSLTVTSAQKNEMAVFLCASSLPGQGGDERLFFGHGTKLSVL.

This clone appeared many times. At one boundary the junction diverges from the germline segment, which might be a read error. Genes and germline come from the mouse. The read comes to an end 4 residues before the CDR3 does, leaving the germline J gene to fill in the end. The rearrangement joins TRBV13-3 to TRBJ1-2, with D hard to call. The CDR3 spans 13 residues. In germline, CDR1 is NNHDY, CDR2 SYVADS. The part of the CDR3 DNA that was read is TGTGCCAGCGGTGATAACAAAAACTCC. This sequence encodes CASGDNKNS. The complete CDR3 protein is CASGDNKNSDYTF.

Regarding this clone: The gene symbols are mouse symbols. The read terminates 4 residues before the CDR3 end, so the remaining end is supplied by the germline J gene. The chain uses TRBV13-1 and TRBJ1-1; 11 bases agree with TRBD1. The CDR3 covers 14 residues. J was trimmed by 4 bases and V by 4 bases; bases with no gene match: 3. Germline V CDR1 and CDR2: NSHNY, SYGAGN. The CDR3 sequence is CASSLGTGGTEVFF. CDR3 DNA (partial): TGTGCCAGCAGTTTGGGGACAGGGGGCACA.

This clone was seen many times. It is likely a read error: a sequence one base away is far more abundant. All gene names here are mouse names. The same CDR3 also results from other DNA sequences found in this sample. The CDR3 bases that were read are TGTGCCAGCAGCAGGCCCAGGGGCAACTATGCT. This translates into CASSRPRGNYA. The whole CDR3 is CASSRPRGNYAEQFF. This rearrangement joins TRBV13-3 to TRBJ2-1; D possibly corresponds to TRBD1 (6 bases). The read terminates 4 residues ahead of where the CDR3 ends, so the germline J gene completes it. The CDR3 is 15 amino acids. V dropped 5 bases and J dropped 1 base, with 13 bases sitting between them. In germline, CDR1 is NNHDY, CDR2 SYVADS.

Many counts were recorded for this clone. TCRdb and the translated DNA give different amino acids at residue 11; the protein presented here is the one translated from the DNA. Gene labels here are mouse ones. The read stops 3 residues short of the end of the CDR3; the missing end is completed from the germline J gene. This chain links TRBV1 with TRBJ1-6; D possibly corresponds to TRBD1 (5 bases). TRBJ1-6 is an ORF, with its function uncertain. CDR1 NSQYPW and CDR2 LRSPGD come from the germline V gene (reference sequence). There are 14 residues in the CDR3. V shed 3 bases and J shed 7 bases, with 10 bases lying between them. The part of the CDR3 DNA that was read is TGCACCTGCAGTGCCGCCAGGGAGAATTCGCCC. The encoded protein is CTCSAARENSP. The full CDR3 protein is CTCSAARENSPLYF.

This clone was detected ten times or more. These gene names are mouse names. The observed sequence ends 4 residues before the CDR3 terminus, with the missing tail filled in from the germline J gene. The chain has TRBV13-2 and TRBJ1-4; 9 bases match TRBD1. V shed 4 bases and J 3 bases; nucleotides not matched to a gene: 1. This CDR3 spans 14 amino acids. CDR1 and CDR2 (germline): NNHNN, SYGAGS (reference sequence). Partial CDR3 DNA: TGTGCCAGCGGTACAGGGGGCGCCAACGAA. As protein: CASGTGGANE. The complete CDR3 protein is CASGTGGANERLFF.

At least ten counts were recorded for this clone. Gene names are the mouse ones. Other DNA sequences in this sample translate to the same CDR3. CDR3 DNA (partial): TGTGCCAGCAGTAGGGACAGGGCAAACTCC. Translated: CASSRDRANS. In full, the CDR3 reads CASSRDRANSDYTF. The V gene is TRBV19, the J gene TRBJ1-2, with TRBD1 matching 9 bases. With the read ending 4 residues before the CDR3 end, the germline J gene is used to fill in that end. J was trimmed by 0 bases and V by 3 bases; bases with no gene match: 0. The germline CDR1 and CDR2 sequences are FNHDT and SITEND (reference sequence). There are 14 residues in the CDR3.

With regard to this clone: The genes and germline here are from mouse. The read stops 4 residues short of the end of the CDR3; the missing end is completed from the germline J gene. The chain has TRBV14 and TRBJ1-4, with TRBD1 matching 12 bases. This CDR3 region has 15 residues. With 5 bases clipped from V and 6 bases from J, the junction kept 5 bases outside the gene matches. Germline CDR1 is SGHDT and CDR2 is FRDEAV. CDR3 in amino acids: CASSLRDRGHERLFF. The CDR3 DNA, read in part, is TGTGCCAGCAGCCTCCGGGACAGGGGGCACGAA.

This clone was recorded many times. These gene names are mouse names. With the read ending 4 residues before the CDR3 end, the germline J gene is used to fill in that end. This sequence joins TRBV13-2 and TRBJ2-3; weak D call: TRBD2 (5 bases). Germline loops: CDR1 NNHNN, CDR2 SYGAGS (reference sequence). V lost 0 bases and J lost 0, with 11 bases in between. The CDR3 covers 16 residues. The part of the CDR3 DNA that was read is TGTGCCAGCGGTGATGCGGGCTGGGCTAGTGCAGAA. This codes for CASGDAGWASAE. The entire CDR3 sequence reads CASGDAGWASAETLYF.

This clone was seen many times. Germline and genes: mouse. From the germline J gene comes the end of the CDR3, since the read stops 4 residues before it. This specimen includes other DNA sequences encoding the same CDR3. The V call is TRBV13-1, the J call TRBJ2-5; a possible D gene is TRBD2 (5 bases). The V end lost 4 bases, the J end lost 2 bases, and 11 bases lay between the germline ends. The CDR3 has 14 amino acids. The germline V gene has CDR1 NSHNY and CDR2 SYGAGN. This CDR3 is CASSPTGGQDTQYF. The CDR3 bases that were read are TGTGCCAGCAGTCCTACTGGTGGCCAAGAC.

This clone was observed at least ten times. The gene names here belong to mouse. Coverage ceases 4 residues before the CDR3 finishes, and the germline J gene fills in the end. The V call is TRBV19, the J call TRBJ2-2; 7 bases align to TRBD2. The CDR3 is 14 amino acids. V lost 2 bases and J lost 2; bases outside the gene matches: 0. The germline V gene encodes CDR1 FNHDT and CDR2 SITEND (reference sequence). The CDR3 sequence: CASSIGGNTGQLYF. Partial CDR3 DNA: TGTGCCAGCAGTATTGGGGGGAACACCGGG.

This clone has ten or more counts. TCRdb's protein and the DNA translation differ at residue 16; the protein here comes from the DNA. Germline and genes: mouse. CDR3 loop: CASSDSDRGRRDSGNTLYF. Incomplete CDR3 DNA: TGTGCCAGCAGTGATTCGGACAGGGGGCGTAGGGATTCTGGAAATACG. This chain uses TRBV13-1 with TRBJ1-3; 11 bases map to TRBD1. The CDR3 end is not reached by the read, which stops 3 residues before it; the germline J gene fills it in. From germline, CDR1 is NSHNY and CDR2 SYGAGN. This CDR3 has 19 amino acids. V was pared by 1 base and J by 0 bases, with 9 bases of the junction left unmatched.

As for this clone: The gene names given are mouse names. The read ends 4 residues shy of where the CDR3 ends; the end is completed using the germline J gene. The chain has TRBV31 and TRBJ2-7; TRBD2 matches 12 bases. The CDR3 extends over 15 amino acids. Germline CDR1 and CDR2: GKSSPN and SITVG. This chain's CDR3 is CAWPRDWGAAYEQYF. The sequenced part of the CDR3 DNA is TGTGCCTGGCCTCGGGACTGGGGGGCTGCATAT.

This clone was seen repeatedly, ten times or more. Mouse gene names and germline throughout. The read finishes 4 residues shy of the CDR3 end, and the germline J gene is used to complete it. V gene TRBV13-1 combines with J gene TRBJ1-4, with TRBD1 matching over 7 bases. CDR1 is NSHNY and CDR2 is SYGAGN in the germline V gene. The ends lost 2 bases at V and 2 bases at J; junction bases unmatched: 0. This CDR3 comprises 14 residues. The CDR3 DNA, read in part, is TGTGCCAGCAGTGAAGGGGGCTCCAACGAA. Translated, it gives CASSEGGSNE. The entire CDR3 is CASSEGGSNERLFF.

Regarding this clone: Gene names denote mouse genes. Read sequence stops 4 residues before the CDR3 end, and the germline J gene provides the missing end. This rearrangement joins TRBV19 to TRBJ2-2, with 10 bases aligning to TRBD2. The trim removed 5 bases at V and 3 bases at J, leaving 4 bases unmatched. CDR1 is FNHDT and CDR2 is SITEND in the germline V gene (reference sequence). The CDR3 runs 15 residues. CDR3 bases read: TGTGCCAGCAGGGACTGGGGGCTAGACACCGGG. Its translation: CASRDWGLDTG. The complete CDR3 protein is CASRDWGLDTGQLYF.

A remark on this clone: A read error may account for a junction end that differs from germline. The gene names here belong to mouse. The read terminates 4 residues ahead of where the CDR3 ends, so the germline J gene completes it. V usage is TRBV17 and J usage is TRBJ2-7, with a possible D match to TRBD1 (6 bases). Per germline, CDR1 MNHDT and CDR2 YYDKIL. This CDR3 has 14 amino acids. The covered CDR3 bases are TGTGCCAGCAGTATCTTACAGGGCTCCTAT. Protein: CASSILQGSY. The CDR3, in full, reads CASSILQGSYEQYF.

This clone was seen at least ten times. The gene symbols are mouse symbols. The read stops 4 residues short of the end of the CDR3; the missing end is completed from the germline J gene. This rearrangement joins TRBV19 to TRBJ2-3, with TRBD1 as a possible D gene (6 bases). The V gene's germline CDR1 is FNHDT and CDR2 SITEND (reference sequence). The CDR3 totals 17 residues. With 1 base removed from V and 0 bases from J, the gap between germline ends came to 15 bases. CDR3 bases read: TGTGCCAGCAGTATATTAACTCGGGACAATAGTGCAGAA. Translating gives CASSILTRDNSAE. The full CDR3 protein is CASSILTRDNSAETLYF.

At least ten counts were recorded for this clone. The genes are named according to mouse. CDR3 DNA, as far as it was read: TGTGCCAGCGCCCCGGGACTGGGGGACTAT. It codes for CASAPGLGDY. The whole CDR3 sequence reads CASAPGLGDYEQYF. The rearrangement uses TRBV13-2 and TRBJ2-7; 11 bases are shared with TRBD2. The read ends 4 residues before the CDR3 terminus; that terminus is restored from the germline J gene. The CDR3 length is 14 residues. V lost 6 bases, J lost 3 bases, and 5 bases stayed unmatched. Germline CDR1 NNHNN, CDR2 SYGAGS (reference sequence).

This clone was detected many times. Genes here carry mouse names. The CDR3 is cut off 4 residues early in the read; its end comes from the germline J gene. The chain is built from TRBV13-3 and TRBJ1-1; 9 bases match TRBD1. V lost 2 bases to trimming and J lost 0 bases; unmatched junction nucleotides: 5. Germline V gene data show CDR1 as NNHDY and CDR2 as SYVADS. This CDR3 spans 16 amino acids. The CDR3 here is CASSELRDRANTEVFF. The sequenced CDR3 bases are TGTGCCAGCAGTGAGCTCCGGGACAGGGCAAACACA.

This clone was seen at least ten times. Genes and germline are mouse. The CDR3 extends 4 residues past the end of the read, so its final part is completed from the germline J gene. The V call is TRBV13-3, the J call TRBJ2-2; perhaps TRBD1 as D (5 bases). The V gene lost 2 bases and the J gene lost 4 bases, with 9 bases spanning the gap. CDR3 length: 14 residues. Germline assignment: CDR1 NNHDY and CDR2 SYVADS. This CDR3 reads CASSEAGITGQLYF. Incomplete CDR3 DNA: TGTGCCAGCAGTGAGGCAGGGATCACCGGG.

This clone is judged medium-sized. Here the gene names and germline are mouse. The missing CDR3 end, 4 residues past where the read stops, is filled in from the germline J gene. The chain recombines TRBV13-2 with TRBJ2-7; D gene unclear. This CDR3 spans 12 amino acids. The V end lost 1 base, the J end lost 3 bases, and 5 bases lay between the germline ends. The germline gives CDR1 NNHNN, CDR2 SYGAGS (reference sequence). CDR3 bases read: TGTGCCAGCGGTGATCAGAACTAT. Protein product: CASGDQNY. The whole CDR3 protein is CASGDQNYEQYF.